In this sample, the clone carrying this TCR beta chain turned up a few times. This specimen comes from a study of blood T cell repertoires in COVID-19. Study-level background: Italy, Spain and the United States were the sources of the convalescent and acute COVID-19 samples.

The V gene lost 5 bases and the J gene lost 4 bases, with 14 bases spanning the gap. CDR3 length: 14 amino acids. Germline V gene sequence: CDR1 SSHAT, CDR2 FNYEAQ (reference sequence). Original analysis: How many nucleated cells were present was estimated from reference gene primer amplification. TCRdb keeps only in-frame clones here, not all; method: immunoSEQ multiplex PCR. D and trimming were read from the DNA, whereas the V and J calls and clone size are those reported in that table. The repertoire holds roughly 220,000 clones, with about 80% as singletons. Living in about two dozen US areas, the participants were between roughly 18 and 90 years of age. In assigning cohorts, the study relied on participant-reported clinical history.

The specimen sequenced was PBMCs or T cells enriched from blood (not recorded which). This sequence was found in a woman aged 40 to 50 with acute COVID-19. The V and J genes are TRBV7-7 and TRBJ2-5, with TRBD1 as a possible D gene (6 bases). In DNA, the CDR3 is TGTGCCAGCAGCCGTACAGGGACCGGAGAGACCCAGTACTTC. It specifies CASSRTGTGETQYF.